This TCR beta chain was found in a study of blood T cells in healthy people across ages. Primers used in a second PCR of roughly 7 to 12 cycles were a sample-barcoded 5' primer and a J-beta primer mix. TCRdb reprocessed the 5' RACE reads via MiXCR and lists one record per CDR3 protein. This sample has about 780,000 distinct CDR3 sequences, with about 26% found just once. Per sample, no less than 5 micrograms of total RNA were extracted. CDR3 length equals 18 residues. Per germline, CDR1 LGHNA and CDR2 YSLEER. V shed 4 bases and J 6 bases; nucleotides not matched to a gene: 18. These data are also associated with another study on T cells of mothers and their children.

The sample taken for sequencing was blood. This sequence was found in a boy aged 5-17 years in good health. V and J are TRBV4-3 and TRBJ2-7, with 10 bases fitting TRBD1. CDR3 nucleotide sequence: TGCGCCAGCAGCCGGAGGATTACCGGGACAGGGGAATCTGGCGAGCAGTACTTC. Translated, it gives CASSRRITGTGESGEQYF.